What follows are 20 T cell receptor beta chains derived from one specimen sequenced in a study of regulatory T cells in long-lasting Graves disease. The time point: newly diagnosed GD, antithyroid drugs for less than 3 months. PBMCs provided the RNA from which the TCR library was made. TCR beta libraries were built with iRepertoire HTBI primers and Arm-PCR of CDR3 regions. TCRdb used MiXCR to reprocess the multiplex PCR reads, holding one entry per CDR3 protein. The sample holds about 430,000 distinct CDR3 sequences; about 15% are singletons and the top ten take approximately 8%. The same data also went into a second study, on T cells in Graves' hyperthyroidism and ophthalmopathy.

Sequences were derived from peripheral blood mononuclear cells (PBMCs), sampled at new diagnosis, from a patient treated with antithyroid drugs. The receptors originated from a woman aged 40 to 50 with Graves disease.

This clonotype has more than one count but fewer than ten. The J gene is TRBJ2-1, the V gene TRBV13; 9 bases agree with TRBD2. The V gene's germline CDR1 is PRHDT and CDR2 FYEKMQ (reference sequence). This CDR3 contains 17 residues. Germline trimming cut 5 bases from V and 7 bases from J; bases unmatched to any gene: 15. CDR3 bases: TGTGCCAGCAGCCCCCTTGGGGCGGGAGGGCTAATAAATGAGCAGTTCTTC. It is translated as CASSPLGAGGLINEQFF.

This clonotype appeared many times. The rearrangement links TRBV27 to TRBJ1-2; possible D gene TRBD1, 5 bases. This CDR3 has 14 residues. Germline CDR1 and CDR2: MNHEY and SMNVEV (reference sequence). Trimming removed 5 bases from V and 7 bases from J, with 17 bases in between. The CDR3 DNA reads TGTGCCAGCAGTGGGGCGGAGGGGCGCGGTGGCTACACCTTC. This gives the protein CASSGAEGRGGYTF.

Only a few counts were recorded for this clonotype. The rearrangement uses TRBV9 and TRBJ2-1; D gene ambiguous. Germline CDR1 is SGDLS and CDR2 is YYNGEE. The length of the CDR3 is 15 residues. The V end lost 0 bases, the J end lost 0 bases, and 7 bases lay between the germline ends. The CDR3 nucleotides are TGTGCCAGCAGCGTAGCTATTTCCTCCTACAATGAGCAGTTCTTC. Protein: CASSVAISSYNEQFF.

This clonotype was recorded at least ten times. V and J are TRBV28 and TRBJ1-2; D unresolved. Germline CDR1 reads MDHEN; CDR2 reads SYDVKM. Trimming left V 4 bases short and J 6 bases short, with 12 bases between. The CDR3 has 13 residues. CDR3 amino acids: CASSYQPRDGYTF. The CDR3 DNA follows: TGTGCCAGCAGTTACCAGCCCCGGGATGGCTACACCTTC.

The sample holds a few counts of this clonotype. This chain connects TRBV7-3 to TRBJ1-1, with D possibly matching TRBD1 (6 bases). V was cut by 4 bases and J by 2 bases, with 20 bases left in between. This CDR3 has 17 amino acids. In germline, CDR1 is SGHTA, CDR2 FQGTGA. The CDR3 spells CASSSRRGGKGNTEAFF. CDR3 DNA sequence: TGTGCCAGCAGCTCCCGGAGGGGGGGGAAAGGAAACACTGAAGCTTTCTTT.

This clonotype was picked up one time. The rearrangement joins TRBV12-3 or TRBV12-4 to TRBJ1-6, with 8 bases matching TRBD1. The trim removed 4 bases at V and 9 bases at J, leaving 5 bases unmatched. The CDR3 has 14 residues. CDR3 loop: CASSSRTGSSPLHF. In nucleotides, the CDR3 is TGTGCCAGCAGTTCTAGGACAGGGTCTTCACCCCTCCACTTT.

This clonotype has more than one count but fewer than ten. The gene calls are TRBV5-1 and TRBJ2-1, with D possibly being TRBD2 (5 bases). Trimming took 0 bases from V and 10 from J, leaving 14 bases between them. In germline, CDR1 is SGHRS, CDR2 YFSETQ. The CDR3 runs 14 residues. The CDR3 coding sequence is TGCGCCAGCAGCTTGGTGGTTGGAGGAGAAGAGCAGTTCTTC. Protein product: CASSLVVGGEEQFF.

This chain connects TRBV5-6 to TRBJ2-7; D is ambiguous. Trimming removed 0 bases from V and 1 base from J, with 11 bases in between. The CDR3 extends over 15 amino acids. Germline values: CDR1 SGHDT, CDR2 YYEEEE. CDR3 sequence: CASSLEGPLSYEQYF. The CDR3 bases are TGTGCCAGCAGCTTGGAGGGCCCTCTTTCCTACGAGCAGTACTTC.

This clonotype occurred many times. This chain connects TRBV6-2 or TRBV6-3 to TRBJ1-2; 10 bases are shared with TRBD1. Germline V gives CDR1 MNHEY, CDR2 SVGEGT. The CDR3 consists of 13 residues. V shed 7 bases, J shed 8 bases, and the junction held 7 bases outside the gene matches. In DNA, the CDR3 is TGTGCCAGCACCCAGGGACAGGGGAGAGGCTACACCTTC. Amino acid sequence: CASTQGQGRGYTF.

This sequence joins TRBV28 and TRBJ1-2; D may be TRBD1 (5 bases). V gave up 4 bases and J gave up 0 bases, with 9 bases separating them. Germline CDR1 and CDR2: MDHEN and SYDVKM. The CDR3 has 14 amino acids. The CDR3 DNA is TGTGCCAGCAGTTGGGAGGGGTCTAACTATGGCTACACCTTC. This encodes CASSWEGSNYGYTF.

The J gene is TRBJ2-7, the V gene TRBV20-1; 8 bases agree with TRBD1. The CDR3 has 13 amino acids. J gave up 5 bases and V 3 bases, and 6 bases lay outside the gene matches. CDR1 is DFQATT, CDR2 SNEGSKA, per germline (reference sequence). CDR3 protein: CSARADRGNEQYF. The CDR3 bases are TGCAGTGCTAGGGCAGACAGGGGCAACGAGCAGTACTTC.

The chain employs TRBV19 and TRBJ2-3; tentatively, D is TRBD1 or TRBD2 (6 bases each). V was shortened by 4 bases and J by 6 bases, with 26 bases between the two germline ends. The CDR3 is 18 residues long. Germline CDR1 LNHDA, CDR2 SQIVND (reference sequence). CDR3 sequence reads: CASSTSRGPGLPVDTQYF. Here the CDR3 DNA reads TGTGCCAGTAGTACTTCCAGGGGACCGGGACTCCCTGTGGATACGCAGTATTTT.

This clonotype was observed a handful of times. The V call is TRBV5-1, the J call TRBJ2-4; TRBD1 matches at 8 bases. CDR3 length equals 15 residues. Germline assignment: CDR1 SGHRS and CDR2 YFSETQ. Trimming cost V 5 bases and J 3 bases; bases outside gene matches: 7. Written as DNA, the CDR3 is TGCGCCAGCAGTTTAGACAGGGGCATCAAAAACATTCAGTACTTC. It codes for CASSLDRGIKNIQYF. Looking up the rest from reference TRBV5-1 and TRBJ2-4 gives the full variable domain: KAGVTQTPRYLIKTRGQQVTLSCSPISGHRSVSWYQQTPGQGLQFLFEYFSETQRNKGNFPGRFSGRQFSNSRSEMNVSTLELGDSALYLCASSLDRGIKNIQYFGAGTRLSVL.

This sequence joins TRBV10-3 and TRBJ2-7, with a possible D match to TRBD1 (5 bases). The CDR3 runs to 13 residues. V lost 0 bases and J lost 7, with 10 bases in between. Per the germline V gene, CDR1 is ENHRY and CDR2 is SYGVKD. CDR3 nucleotide sequence: TGTGCCATCAGTGAGTCAGGTGGGGCTGAGCAGTACTTC. This gives the protein CAISESGGAEQYF.

This clonotype was seen ten or more times. The rearrangement joins TRBV13 to TRBJ2-7; 8 bases agree with TRBD2. Per germline, CDR1 PRHDT and CDR2 FYEKMQ (reference sequence). V shed 1 base, J shed 4 bases, and the junction held 6 bases outside the gene matches. The CDR3 has 15 amino acids. The CDR3 reads CASSLVGGGRYEQYF. The CDR3 DNA is TGTGCCAGCAGCTTAGTTGGCGGCGGGAGGTACGAGCAGTACTTC.

This clonotype occurred many times. This rearrangement joins TRBV20-1 to TRBJ2-1; maybe TRBD1 (5 bases). The V and J ends lost 5 bases and 0 bases respectively, with 14 bases between them. This CDR3 contains 15 residues. The germline V gene encodes CDR1 DFQATT and CDR2 SNEGSKA (reference sequence). The DNA for the CDR3 is TGCAGTGCTTATCAAGGGGTCCCCTCCTACAATGAGCAGTTCTTC. Its protein product is CSAYQGVPSYNEQFF.

This clonotype has a handful of counts. The chain carries TRBV7-2 and TRBJ2-1, with TRBD1 identical over 9 bases. Germline V gives CDR1 SGHTA, CDR2 FQGNSA. CDR3 length: 16 amino acids. V trimming: 5 bases; J trimming: 0 bases; junction bases outside the gene matches: 5. CDR3: CASSGGTGSSYNEQFF. CDR3 DNA: TGTGCCAGCAGCGGGGGGACAGGGAGCTCCTACAATGAGCAGTTCTTC.

In its sample, this clonotype was seen many times. The gene calls are TRBV27 and TRBJ2-1; 11 nucleotides match TRBD2. The ends lost 4 bases at V and 0 bases at J; junction bases unmatched: 26. Germline-derived CDR1 and CDR2 are MNHEY and SMNVEV (reference sequence). The CDR3 is 24 residues long. The CDR3 here is CASSSLKYGGSSGRRGSSYNEQFF. The CDR3 DNA follows: TGTGCCAGCAGTTCCTTAAAATATGGGGGATCTAGCGGGAGGAGGGGGAGCTCCTACAATGAGCAGTTCTTC.

This clonotype was seen many times. V usage is TRBV2 and J usage is TRBJ1-6; no clear D. V lost 4 bases and J lost 9, with 13 bases in between. Germline CDR1 reads SNHLY; CDR2 reads FYNNEI. The CDR3 totals 14 residues. CDR3 sequence (DNA): TGTGCCAGCAGTGGTGGGGAGGTTATTTCACCCCTCCACTTT. Residues: CASSGGEVISPLHF.

This clonotype was seen only a few times. The chain uses TRBV4-1 and TRBJ1-3; TRBD1 matches at 7 bases. Trimming removed 3 bases from V and 4 bases from J; junction bases left unmatched: 3. Germline CDR1 MGHRA, CDR2 YSYEKL. The CDR3 consists of 14 residues. CDR3 sequence (DNA): TGCGCCAGCAGCCAGGGGACAGACGGAAACACCATATATTTT. Residues: CASSQGTDGNTIYF.